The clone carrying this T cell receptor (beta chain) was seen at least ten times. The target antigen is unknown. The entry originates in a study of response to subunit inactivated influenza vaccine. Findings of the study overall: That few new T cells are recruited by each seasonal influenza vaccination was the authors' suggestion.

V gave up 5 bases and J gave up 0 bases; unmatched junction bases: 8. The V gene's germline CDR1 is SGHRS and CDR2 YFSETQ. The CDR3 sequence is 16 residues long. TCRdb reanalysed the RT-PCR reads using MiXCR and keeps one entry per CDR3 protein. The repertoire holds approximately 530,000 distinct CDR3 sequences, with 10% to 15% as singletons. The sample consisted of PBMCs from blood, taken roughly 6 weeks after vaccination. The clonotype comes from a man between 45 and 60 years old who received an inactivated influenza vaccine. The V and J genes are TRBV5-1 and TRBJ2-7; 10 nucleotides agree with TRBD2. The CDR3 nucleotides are TGCGCCAGCAGTCCCGGACTAGCGGCGCTCTCCTACGAGCAGTACTTC. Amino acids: CASSPGLAALSYEQYF.